Below are 31 T cell receptor beta chains sequenced from a single sample in a study of T cell responses to AZD1222 COVID-19 vaccine (dated by TCRdb to the early 2020s). The library was built by means of the immunoSEQ multiplex PCR assay. The table comes from immuneACCESS by way of TCRdb, which keeps in-frame sequences with V and J called. Part of the clones is missing from these tables; in studies checked, under half for an unresolved V gene and the rest for unknown reasons. The sample table contains approximately 100,000 clones; only one count was recorded for about 92% of them. Of the sample, approximately 1.1% falls within the top ten clones. What the time point label conveys for this sample: baseline before first vaccination. Material: peripheral blood, obtained on day 0 of AZD1222 vaccination. All receptors come from an adult in good health.

V and J are TRBV24-1 and TRBJ1-2, with 12 positions matching TRBD1. V lost 5 bases and J lost 8; bases outside the gene matches: 5. CDR3 length: 14 residues. Germline CDR1 reads KGHDR; CDR2 reads SFDVKD. The CDR3 DNA sequence: TGTGCCACCAGTGCGGGACAGGGGGCAGGAGGCTACACCTTC. It translates to CATSAGQGAGGYTF.

This chain's CDR3 is CASSRGGGSGSNEQFF. The CDR3 region has the DNA TGTGCCAGCAGCCGCGGGGGAGGGAGTGGAAGCAATGAGCAGTTCTTC. The chain carries TRBV11-2 and TRBJ2-1, with 7 bases that match TRBD2. The CDR3 contains 16 residues. Trimming removed 5 bases from V and 6 bases from J; junction bases left unmatched: 13. Germline V gives CDR1 SGHAT, CDR2 FQNNGV.

In this sample, this clone turned up once. This chain connects TRBV9 to TRBJ2-3, with a possible D match to TRBD2 (6 bases). V was cut by 0 bases and J by 8 bases, with 19 bases left in between. Germline loops: CDR1 SGDLS, CDR2 YYNGEE. This CDR3 is 16 amino acids long. The DNA for the CDR3 is TGTGCCAGCAGCGTAGGGTCAGCGGGCGTCAGGCTTACGCAGTATTTT. Translated, it gives CASSVGSAGVRLTQYF.

The chain couples TRBV7-9 to TRBJ2-7, with 10 bases lining up with TRBD2. The CDR3 length is 16 residues. Germline-derived CDR1 and CDR2 are SEHNR and FQNEAQ (reference sequence). With V trimmed by 3 bases and J by 4 bases, 9 bases remained unmatched. In DNA, the CDR3 is TGTGCCAGCAGCTTGGGGCAGCGGGGGGGAGATTACGAGCAGTACTTC. This translates into CASSLGQRGGDYEQYF.

The genes are TRBV9 and TRBJ1-1, with no clear D. This CDR3 has 14 residues. The V and J ends lost 4 bases and 6 bases respectively, with 16 bases between them. Germline V gene sequence: CDR1 SGDLS, CDR2 YYNGEE. Written as DNA, the CDR3 is TGTGCCAGCAGCCCCCGTCTACTCGAGGCTGAAGCTTTCTTT. Amino acid sequence: CASSPRLLEAEAFF.

The chain joins TRBV29-1 to TRBJ2-7, with D tentatively TRBD2 (5 bases). The CDR3 totals 12 residues. V shed 4 bases and J shed 2 bases, with 9 bases lying between them. CDR1 SQVTM and CDR2 ANQGSEA come from the germline V gene. The CDR3 here is CSVGTRPYEQYF. CDR3 nucleotide sequence: TGCAGCGTTGGAACTAGGCCCTACGAGCAGTACTTC.

This rearrangement joins TRBV20-1 to TRBJ2-2; perhaps TRBD2 as D (5 bases). Trimming removed 3 bases at V and 7 bases at J, with 12 bases between. The CDR3 length is 13 residues. Germline V gives CDR1 DFQATT, CDR2 SNEGSKA (reference sequence). The CDR3 protein is CSASPLGRGELFF. DNA for the CDR3: TGCAGTGCTAGTCCACTAGGCCGCGGGGAGCTGTTTTTT.

The CDR3 protein is CSVPTGGGTSGANVLTF. The CDR3 region has the DNA TGCAGCGTCCCGACAGGGGGGGGTACGAGTGGGGCCAACGTCCTGACTTTC. V is TRBV29-1 and J is TRBJ2-6, with 9 positions matching TRBD1. Germline assignment: CDR1 SQVTM and CDR2 ANQGSEA. The CDR3 covers 17 residues. Germline trimming cut 6 bases from V and 3 bases from J; bases unmatched to any gene: 12.

The chain links TRBV6-5 to TRBJ2-5; D gene unclear. The CDR3 consists of 10 residues. Trimming removed 8 bases from V and 1 base from J, with 2 bases in between. Looked up from germline, CDR1 is MNHEY and CDR2 is SVGAGI. The DNA of the CDR3 is TGTGCCAGCGCCCAAGAGACCCAGTACTTC. It codes for CASAQETQYF.

The rearrangement links TRBV29-1 to TRBJ2-3; 9 bases match TRBD1. J was trimmed by 5 bases and V by 7 bases; bases with no gene match: 7. The CDR3 has 13 amino acids. Germline CDR1 is SQVTM and CDR2 is ANQGSEA. CDR3 in DNA: TGCAGCGCCAGACAGGGGGTTGGAGATACGCAGTATTTT. This codes for CSARQGVGDTQYF.

This clone occurred once. The chain uses TRBV12-3 or TRBV12-4 and TRBJ1-1; tentatively, D is TRBD1 (5 bases). The CDR3 contains 12 residues. V gave up 5 bases and J gave up 5 bases, with 9 bases separating them. The CDR3 DNA follows: TGTGCCAGCAGTAGAGGGGTTACTGAAGCTTTCTTT. Its protein product is CASSRGVTEAFF.

The chain uses TRBV11-3 and TRBJ2-7, with 10 bases that match TRBD1. CDR3 length: 15 residues. Germline lookup yields CDR1 SGHNT and CDR2 YENEEA. Trimming cost V 1 base and J 3 bases; bases outside gene matches: 3. CDR3: CASSLAGTGVYEQYF. As DNA, the CDR3 is TGTGCCAGCAGCTTAGCCGGGACAGGGGTCTACGAGCAGTACTTC.

This chain joins TRBV9 and TRBJ2-1, with D perhaps TRBD1 (6 bases). Germline values: CDR1 SGDLS, CDR2 YYNGEE. V lost 2 bases and J 3 bases, leaving 15 bases between the germline ends. The CDR3 sequence is 16 residues long. CDR3 nucleotides: TGTGCCAGCAGCGTTCTGGACAGCGGATACTACAATGAGCAGTTCTTC. Its translation: CASSVLDSGYYNEQFF.

The V call is TRBV7-8, the J call TRBJ2-5; no clear D gene. Germline V gives CDR1 SGHVS, CDR2 FQNEAQ. Trimming removed 1 base from V and 4 bases from J, with 10 bases in between. The CDR3 runs 14 residues. The CDR3 coding sequence is TGTGCCAGCAGCTTAGTGTTTTCGGGAGAGACCCAGTACTTC. Its translation is CASSLVFSGETQYF.

The chain links TRBV7-7 to TRBJ2-3; possibly TRBD2 for D (6 bases). Germline CDR1 reads SSHAT; CDR2 reads FNYEAQ (reference sequence). The ends were cut back, 11 bases at V and 7 bases at J, with 16 bases in the middle. There are 12 residues in the CDR3. The CDR3 is CAVRLESNTQYF. The CDR3 DNA is TGTGCCGTACGACTAGAAAGTAATACGCAGTATTTT.

This chain connects TRBV6-1 to TRBJ1-2; D uncertain. The CDR3 runs to 17 residues. The germline V and J ends were trimmed by 2 bases and 5 bases, with 21 bases remaining between them. Germline CDR1 is MNHNS and CDR2 is SASEGT. Written as DNA, the CDR3 is TGTGCCAGCAGTGAACGTTTGGTCTACCTCGGACGGTATGGCTACACCTTC. Amino acids: CASSERLVYLGRYGYTF.

V is TRBV18 and J is TRBJ1-1; 8 bases align to TRBD1. This CDR3 contains 18 residues. Germline CDR1 KGHSH, CDR2 LQKENI. V was pared by 6 bases and J by 0 bases, with 15 bases of the junction left unmatched. The CDR3 coding sequence is TGTGCCAGCTCTCCCTACGGACAGGGAGGAGCCATGAACACTGAAGCTTTCTTT. It translates to CASSPYGQGGAMNTEAFF.

J is TRBJ1-5 and V is TRBV7-8, with a possible D match to TRBD1 (5 bases). This CDR3 contains 17 residues. Deletions cut 2 bases from V and 0 bases from J, with 14 bases between. The V gene's germline CDR1 is SGHVS and CDR2 FQNEAQ. CDR3 coding DNA: TGTGCCAGCAGCTTATCCGGGGGTCGGGGTAGCAATCAGCCCCAGCATTTT. This gives the protein CASSLSGGRGSNQPQHF.

This rearrangement joins TRBV4-3 to TRBJ1-6; the D is unclear. This CDR3 is built from 16 residues. Germline lookup yields CDR1 LGHNA and CDR2 YSLEER. V lost 0 bases and J lost 6, with 12 bases in between. This CDR3 reads CASSQEVRTANSPLHF. CDR3 DNA: TGCGCCAGCAGCCAAGAAGTAAGGACCGCTAATTCACCCCTCCACTTT.

The gene calls are TRBV6-5 and TRBJ2-2, with D tentatively TRBD1 (5 bases). Germline values: CDR1 MNHEY, CDR2 SVGAGI. Trimming stripped 6 bases from V and 6 bases from J, with 11 bases between. CDR3 length: 13 residues. The CDR3 reads CASSPLGAGELFF. DNA of the CDR3: TGTGCCAGCAGCCCCTTAGGGGCCGGGGAGCTGTTTTTT.

The genes are TRBV21-1 and TRBJ2-3; no DNA check was done on the table's D call, TRBD2. TRBV21-1 is labeled a pseudogene. CDR3 length equals 16 residues. The CDR3 DNA reads TGTGCCAGCAGCCGAGGAAGGAGGAACTACACAGATACGCAGTATTTT. Translation gives CASSRGRRNYTDTQYF.

The chain couples TRBV3-1 (or the pseudogene TRBV3-2) to TRBJ1-3, with D perhaps TRBD1 (5 bases). Germline-derived CDR1 and CDR2 are LGHDT and YNNKEL (reference sequence). This CDR3 is built from 15 residues. V was shortened by 4 bases and J by 3 bases, with 13 bases between the two germline ends. The CDR3 DNA is TGTGCCAGCAGCCCTCGGACAACCGGTGGAAACACCATATATTTT. This gives the protein CASSPRTTGGNTIYF.

The chain employs TRBV4-3 and TRBJ2-1, with 14 bases identical to TRBD2. The ends lost 1 base at V and 4 bases at J; junction bases unmatched: 6. The CDR3 has 18 amino acids. Germline V gene sequence: CDR1 LGHNA, CDR2 YSLEER. CDR3 in amino acids: CASSQAGTSGRHYNEQFF. The CDR3 coding sequence is TGCGCCAGCAGCCAAGCTGGGACTAGCGGGAGACATTACAATGAGCAGTTCTTC.

The chain combines TRBV7-2 with TRBJ2-3; TRBD1 is a possible D gene (5 bases). This CDR3 contains 14 residues. CDR1 and CDR2 (germline): SGHTA, FQGNSA. V lost 3 bases to trimming and J lost 2 bases, with 9 bases between them. The CDR3 DNA is TGTGCCAGCAGCTTCACAGGCCTCACAGATACGCAGTATTTT. It specifies CASSFTGLTDTQYF.

The gene calls are TRBV11-3 and TRBJ1-2; maybe TRBD1 (5 bases). The CDR3 sequence is 14 residues long. The V gene's germline CDR1 is SGHNT and CDR2 YENEEA. The V gene lost 6 bases and the J gene lost 4 bases, with 15 bases spanning the gap. Here the CDR3 reads CASSPDRHSYGYTF. The CDR3 DNA follows: TGTGCCAGCAGTCCTGACAGACATTCCTATGGCTACACCTTC.

The chain couples TRBV29-1 to TRBJ2-7; D gene unclear. Germline V CDR1 and CDR2: SQVTM, ANQGSEA. V was clipped by 0 bases and J by 10 bases, with 16 bases between them. The CDR3 is 13 amino acids. The CDR3 region is CSVEETYRRDQYF. The CDR3 coding sequence is TGCAGCGTTGAAGAAACCTACCGCAGAGATCAGTACTTC.

V gene TRBV15 combines with J gene TRBJ2-5, with no clear D. The CDR3 consists of 14 residues. Germline-derived CDR1 and CDR2 are LNHNV and YYDKDF (reference sequence). The V end lost 5 bases, the J end lost 1 base, and 11 bases lay between the germline ends. CDR3 sequence reads: CATSARALQETQYF. CDR3 DNA: TGTGCCACCAGCGCTCGGGCCCTCCAAGAGACCCAGTACTTC.

The rearrangement joins TRBV27 to TRBJ2-3; D not resolved. The germline V gene has CDR1 MNHEY and CDR2 SMNVEV (reference sequence). With 5 bases removed from V and 4 bases from J, the gap between germline ends came to 10 bases. CDR3 size: 13 residues. The CDR3 is CASSSQNPDTQYF. CDR3 coding DNA: TGTGCCAGCAGTAGCCAGAACCCAGATACGCAGTATTTT.

The chain employs TRBV28 and TRBJ2-7, with a tentative D call TRBD1 (6 bases). CDR3 size: 20 residues. The germline V and J ends were trimmed by 4 bases and 0 bases, with 28 bases remaining between them. The germline V gene has CDR1 MDHEN and CDR2 SYDVKM. CDR3 nucleotide sequence: TGTGCCAGCAGTTCGCCATACCGGGACATTAAAAAGTCAGCCTCCTACGAGCAGTACTTC. Translation gives CASSSPYRDIKKSASYEQYF.

Details on this clone: Sequence at one end of the junction differs from germline and may be a read error. CDR3 nucleotide sequence: TGTGCCACCTCACCGCAGAGAACGAACACTGAAGCTTTCTTT. Amino acids: CATSPQRTNTEAFF. V usage is TRBV18 and J usage is TRBJ1-1; D remains ambiguous. Germline CDR1 KGHSH, CDR2 LQKENI. CDR3 length: 14 residues.

V usage is TRBV7-3 and J usage is TRBJ1-2; no reliable D call. The V gene lost 5 bases and the J gene lost 4 bases, with 14 bases spanning the gap. The germline V gene has CDR1 SGHTA and CDR2 FQGTGA. CDR3 length: 14 amino acids. Here the CDR3 DNA reads TGTGCCAGCAGCCCCCGGTTTCTAGGCTATGGCTACACCTTC. Protein product: CASSPRFLGYGYTF.